A single sample is the source of the 4 T cell receptor beta chains below, sequenced in a study of response to subunit inactivated influenza vaccine. TCRdb passed the RT-PCR reads through MiXCR, listing each CDR3 protein once. This table has about 500,000 distinct CDR3 sequences, 13% appearing once. The source was PBMCs from blood, collected about 6 weeks after vaccination. Receptor source: a man aged 45-60 years who received an inactivated influenza vaccine.

In this sample, this clonotype turned up many times. The J gene is TRBJ1-6, the V gene TRBV28; D unresolved. This CDR3 is 15 amino acids long. The V and J ends lost 4 bases and 8 bases respectively, with 15 bases between them. Per germline, CDR1 MDHEN and CDR2 SYDVKM. CDR3 residues: CASSSPGERDSPLHF. DNA of the CDR3: TGTGCCAGCAGTTCCCCTGGGGAGAGGGATTCACCCCTCCACTTT.

This rearrangement joins TRBV24-1 to TRBJ2-7; D is undetermined. This CDR3 is 12 amino acids long. The V end was cut by 4 bases, the J end by 3 bases, with 6 bases between. CDR1 and CDR2 from the germline V gene are KGHDR and SFDVKD. The CDR3 DNA sequence: TGTGCCACCAGTGACGCTGACTACGAGCAGTACTTC. Its protein is CATSDADYEQYF.

The DNA for the CDR3 is TGTGCCAGCAGTCCCAAGGCCGGGACTAGCTTAGGTTATGAGCAGTTCTTC. Its translation is CASSPKAGTSLGYEQFF. The rearrangement uses TRBV6-1 and TRBJ2-1, with 9 bases lining up with TRBD2. Germline V gene sequence: CDR1 MNHNS, CDR2 SASEGT. V was clipped by 5 bases and J by 8 bases; unmatched bases: 16. This CDR3 has 17 amino acids.

This clonotype was detected only a few times. The chain is built from TRBV12-3 or TRBV12-4 and TRBJ2-2, with D perhaps given as TRBD1 or TRBD2 (5 bases each). Trimming took off 2 bases at V and 6 bases at J, with 7 bases between the two ends. There are 13 residues in the CDR3. The CDR3 sequence: CASSLMGAGELFF. The CDR3 region has the DNA TGTGCCAGCAGTTTAATGGGGGCCGGGGAGCTGTTTTTT.